Described below is a single T cell receptor beta chain sequence and its context. Its antigen is as yet unknown. These data are taken from a study of cytomegalovirus exposure and HLA in healthy donors. Across the study: Earlier sequencing of approximately 200 million T cells yielded around 100 million unique TCR beta sequences.

Study-wide points: More clonal expansion characterized HLA-associated TCR beta chains than equally common others in a later analysis. The likely explanation for a cluster of highly shared sequence variants was sequencing artifact. Reports credit the classifier with highly specific, highly sensitive diagnosis of cytomegalovirus status.

PCR employed 60 Vbeta and 13 Jbeta primers. Here immunoSEQ multiplex PCR was the method, and the copy in TCRdb shows in-frame clones only, minus some. The sample has about 180,000 clones; 82% are singletons. CDR1 LNHDA and CDR2 SQIVND come from the germline V gene (reference sequence). The CDR3 contains 15 residues. Trimming took 6 bases from V and 2 from J, leaving 17 bases between them. The receptor comes from a woman in her forties or fifties in good health and CMV-seronegative. J is TRBJ2-7 and V is TRBV19, with D tentatively TRBD2 (6 bases). The material sequenced was PBMCs. CDR3 nucleotide sequence: TGTGCCAGTAGCCCCGGCGGGGCAGAAACCTACGAGCAGTACTTC. Protein: CASSPGGAETYEQYF.